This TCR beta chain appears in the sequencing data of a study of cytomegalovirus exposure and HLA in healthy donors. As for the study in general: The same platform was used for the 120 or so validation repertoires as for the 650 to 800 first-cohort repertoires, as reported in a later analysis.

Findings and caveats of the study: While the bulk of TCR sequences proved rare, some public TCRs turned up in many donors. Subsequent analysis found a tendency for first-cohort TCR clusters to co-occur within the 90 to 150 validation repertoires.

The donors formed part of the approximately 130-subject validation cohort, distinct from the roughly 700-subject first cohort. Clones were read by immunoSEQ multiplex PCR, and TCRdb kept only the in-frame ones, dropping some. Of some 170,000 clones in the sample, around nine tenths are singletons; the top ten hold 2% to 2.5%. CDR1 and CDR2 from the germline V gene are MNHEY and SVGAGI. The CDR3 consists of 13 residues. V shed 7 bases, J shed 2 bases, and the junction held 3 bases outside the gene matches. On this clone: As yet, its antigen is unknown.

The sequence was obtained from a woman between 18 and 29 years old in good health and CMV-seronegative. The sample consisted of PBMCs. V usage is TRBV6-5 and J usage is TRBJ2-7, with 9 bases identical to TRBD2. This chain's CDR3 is CASNLAGTYEQYF. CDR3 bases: TGTGCCAGCAACCTAGCGGGGACCTACGAGCAGTACTTC.